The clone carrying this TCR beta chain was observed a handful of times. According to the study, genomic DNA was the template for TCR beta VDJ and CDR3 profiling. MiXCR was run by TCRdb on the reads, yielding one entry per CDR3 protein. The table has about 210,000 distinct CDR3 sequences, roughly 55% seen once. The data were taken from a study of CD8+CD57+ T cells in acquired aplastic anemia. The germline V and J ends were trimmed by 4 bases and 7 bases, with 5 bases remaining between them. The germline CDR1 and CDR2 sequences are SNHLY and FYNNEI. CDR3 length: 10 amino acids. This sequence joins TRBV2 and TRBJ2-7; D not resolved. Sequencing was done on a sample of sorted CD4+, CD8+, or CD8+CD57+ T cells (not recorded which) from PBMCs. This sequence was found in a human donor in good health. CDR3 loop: CASSVGEQYF. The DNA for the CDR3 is TGTGCCAGCAGTGTGGGGGAGCAGTACTTC.